Below, 10 T cell receptor beta chains from the same sample are listed, as sequenced in a study of CD8+ T cells in alopecia areata. Following extraction, RNA underwent reverse transcription to cDNA, which served as the sequencing template. Using immunoSEQ multiplex PCR, the repertoire was profiled, and TCRdb retains in-frame clones only, with some absent. The sample lists 270,000 or so clones, none appearing once, the ten largest making up more than 0.95%. The study sorted pooled cutaneous lymph node cells by CD4, CD8alpha, NKG2D, NKG2ACE and other markers. Material: CD4+ T cells sorted from a lymph node. These receptors were collected from a C3H/HeJ mouse with alopecia areata. This strain has MHC haplotype H2-k.

In its sample, this clone was seen many times. Gene names refer to mouse genes. The read halts 4 residues ahead of the CDR3 end, with the missing end drawn from the germline J gene. The genes are TRBV17 and TRBJ2-5; D is undetermined. CDR3 length: 15 amino acids. V was clipped by 2 bases and J by 0 bases, with 9 bases between them. CDR1 and CDR2 (germline): MNHDT, YYDKIL. The CDR3 DNA, read in part, is TGTGCTAGCAGTAGAACAGCTCTTAACCAAGAC. This translates into CASSRTALNQD. The entire CDR3 sequence reads CASSRTALNQDTQYF.

This clone has a count of ten or more. Gene and germline names: mouse. The read finishes 4 residues shy of the CDR3 end, and the germline J gene is used to complete it. The sample contains more than one DNA sequence encoding this CDR3. The chain couples TRBV13-2 to TRBJ2-2, with 11 positions matching TRBD2. Germline V gives CDR1 NNHNN, CDR2 SYGAGS (reference sequence). The V gene end was trimmed by 1 base and the J gene end by 4 bases; junction bases not matched to a gene: 3. This CDR3 contains 16 residues. CDR3 DNA (partial): TGTGCCAGCGGTGATCCCGGGACTGGGGGCACCGGG. Its protein product is CASGDPGTGGTG. The whole CDR3 region reads CASGDPGTGGTGQLYF.

This clone was seen ten or more times. Genes and germline come from the mouse. The CDR3 end is not reached by the read, which stops 4 residues before it; the germline J gene fills it in. This chain joins TRBV17 and TRBJ2-3; possible D gene TRBD1, 5 bases. CDR1 and CDR2 from the germline V gene are MNHDT and YYDKIL. The CDR3 has 11 amino acids. Incomplete CDR3 DNA: TGTGCTAGCCCAGGGTTAGAA. Protein product: CASPGLE. The full CDR3 protein reads CASPGLETLYF.

On this clone: Germline and genes here are mouse. The sequence runs out 4 residues before the end of the CDR3; the remainder is reconstructed from the germline J gene. The rearrangement uses TRBV1 and TRBJ2-3; 9 nucleotides line up with TRBD2. Germline lookup yields CDR1 NSQYPW and CDR2 LRSPGD (reference sequence). Trimming removed 3 bases from V and 0 bases from J; junction bases left unmatched: 7. This CDR3 comprises 17 residues. The CDR3 spells CTCSAKTGGPSAETLYF. The sequenced CDR3 bases are TGCACCTGCAGTGCGAAGACTGGGGGCCCTAGTGCAGAA.

The table lists this clone with a few counts. The gene names here belong to mouse. The CDR3 loop is CASSDKTDSAETLYF. The sequenced CDR3 bases are TGTGCCAGCAGTGATAAAACAGATAGTGCAGAA. This chain uses TRBV13-3 with TRBJ2-3, with D hard to call. The DNA ends 4 residues before the CDR3 does, and the rest of the CDR3 is filled in from the germline J gene. The CDR3 totals 15 residues. Germline values: CDR1 NNHDY, CDR2 SYVADS. The germline V and J ends were trimmed by 1 base and 0 bases, with 9 bases remaining between them.

This clone was detected only a few times. Each gene name is a mouse one. CDR3 DNA (partial): TGTGCCAGCAGCGCTCAGGACTGGGGGAGTGCAGAA. Translating gives CASSAQDWGSAE. The CDR3 as a whole reads CASSAQDWGSAETLYF. This chain connects TRBV13-1 to TRBJ2-3; 10 bases are a match to TRBD2. The CDR3 end falls 4 residues outside the read, so it is completed with the germline J gene. The CDR3 extends over 16 amino acids. Germline V gives CDR1 NSHNY, CDR2 SYGAGN. Trimming at V came to 5 bases and at J to 0 bases, leaving 6 bases not matched to a gene.

This clone was detected only a few times. Mouse germline and gene names are used. The read terminates 4 residues ahead of where the CDR3 ends, so the germline J gene completes it. The sample has other DNA sequences that encode this CDR3 too. V is TRBV5 and J is TRBJ2-1; TRBD2 agrees at 8 bases. The germline gives CDR1 LGHNA, CDR2 YNLKQL (reference sequence). This CDR3 comprises 16 residues. Trimming at V came to 0 bases and at J to 1 base, leaving 2 bases not matched to a gene. CDR3 amino acids: CASSQDPGGNYAEQFF. The covered CDR3 bases are TGTGCCAGCAGCCAAGATCCTGGGGGGAACTATGCT.

The sample holds a few counts of this clone. Each gene name is a mouse one. The CDR3 end lies 4 residues beyond the end of the read and is filled in from the germline J gene. The chain joins TRBV14 to TRBJ2-4; D is possibly TRBD2 (6 bases). Germline-derived CDR1 and CDR2 are SGHDT and FRDEAV. There are 15 residues in the CDR3. Trimming removed 2 bases at V and 0 bases at J, with 10 bases between. The covered CDR3 bases are TGTGCCAGCAGTTTGGGGGGAACTAGTCAAAAC. This gives the protein CASSLGGTSQN. The CDR3 reads in full as CASSLGGTSQNTLYF. Full variable domain (outside the CDR3, taken from reference TRBV14 and TRBJ2-4): EAGVTQSPRYAVLQEGQAVSFWCDPISGHDTLYWYQQPRDQGPQLLVYFRDEAVIDNSQLPSDRFSAVRPKGTNSTLKIQSAKQGDTATYLCASSLGGTSQNTLYFGAGTRLSVL.

There are a few counts of this clone. Mouse gene names apply. The CDR3 extends 4 residues past the end of the read, so its final part is completed from the germline J gene. Additional DNA sequences in this sample encode the identical CDR3. The V and J genes are TRBV13-1 and TRBJ2-1; D gene unclear. Germline V gene lookup returns CDR1 NSHNY and CDR2 SYGAGN. The V gene lost 0 bases and the J gene lost 6 bases, with 4 bases spanning the gap. This CDR3 has 12 amino acids. The CDR3 region is CASSDAGAEQFF. The sequenced part of the CDR3 DNA is TGTGCCAGCAGTGATGCTGGTGCT.

This clone turned up a few times. Gene names follow the mouse nomenclature. With the read ending 4 residues before the CDR3 end, the germline J gene is used to fill in that end. The genes are TRBV13-1 and TRBJ1-2, with D possibly matching TRBD1 (5 bases). Trimming stripped 0 bases from V and 3 bases from J, with 9 bases between. The CDR3 extends over 14 amino acids. The germline V gene has CDR1 NSHNY and CDR2 SYGAGN. Here the CDR3 reads CASSDEGRDSDYTF. The DNA read from the CDR3 is TGTGCCAGCAGTGATGAGGGGAGGGACTCC.